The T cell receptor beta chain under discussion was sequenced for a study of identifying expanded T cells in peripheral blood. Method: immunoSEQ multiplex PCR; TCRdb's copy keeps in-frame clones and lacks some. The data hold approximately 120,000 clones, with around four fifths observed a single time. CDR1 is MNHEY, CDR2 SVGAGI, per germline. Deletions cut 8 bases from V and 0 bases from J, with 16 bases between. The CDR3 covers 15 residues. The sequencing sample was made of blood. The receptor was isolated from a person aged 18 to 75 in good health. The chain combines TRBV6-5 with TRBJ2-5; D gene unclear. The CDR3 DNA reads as TGTGCCAGCCGCAGAGCACATGAGTACCAAGAGACCCAGTACTTC. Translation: CASRRAHEYQETQYF.